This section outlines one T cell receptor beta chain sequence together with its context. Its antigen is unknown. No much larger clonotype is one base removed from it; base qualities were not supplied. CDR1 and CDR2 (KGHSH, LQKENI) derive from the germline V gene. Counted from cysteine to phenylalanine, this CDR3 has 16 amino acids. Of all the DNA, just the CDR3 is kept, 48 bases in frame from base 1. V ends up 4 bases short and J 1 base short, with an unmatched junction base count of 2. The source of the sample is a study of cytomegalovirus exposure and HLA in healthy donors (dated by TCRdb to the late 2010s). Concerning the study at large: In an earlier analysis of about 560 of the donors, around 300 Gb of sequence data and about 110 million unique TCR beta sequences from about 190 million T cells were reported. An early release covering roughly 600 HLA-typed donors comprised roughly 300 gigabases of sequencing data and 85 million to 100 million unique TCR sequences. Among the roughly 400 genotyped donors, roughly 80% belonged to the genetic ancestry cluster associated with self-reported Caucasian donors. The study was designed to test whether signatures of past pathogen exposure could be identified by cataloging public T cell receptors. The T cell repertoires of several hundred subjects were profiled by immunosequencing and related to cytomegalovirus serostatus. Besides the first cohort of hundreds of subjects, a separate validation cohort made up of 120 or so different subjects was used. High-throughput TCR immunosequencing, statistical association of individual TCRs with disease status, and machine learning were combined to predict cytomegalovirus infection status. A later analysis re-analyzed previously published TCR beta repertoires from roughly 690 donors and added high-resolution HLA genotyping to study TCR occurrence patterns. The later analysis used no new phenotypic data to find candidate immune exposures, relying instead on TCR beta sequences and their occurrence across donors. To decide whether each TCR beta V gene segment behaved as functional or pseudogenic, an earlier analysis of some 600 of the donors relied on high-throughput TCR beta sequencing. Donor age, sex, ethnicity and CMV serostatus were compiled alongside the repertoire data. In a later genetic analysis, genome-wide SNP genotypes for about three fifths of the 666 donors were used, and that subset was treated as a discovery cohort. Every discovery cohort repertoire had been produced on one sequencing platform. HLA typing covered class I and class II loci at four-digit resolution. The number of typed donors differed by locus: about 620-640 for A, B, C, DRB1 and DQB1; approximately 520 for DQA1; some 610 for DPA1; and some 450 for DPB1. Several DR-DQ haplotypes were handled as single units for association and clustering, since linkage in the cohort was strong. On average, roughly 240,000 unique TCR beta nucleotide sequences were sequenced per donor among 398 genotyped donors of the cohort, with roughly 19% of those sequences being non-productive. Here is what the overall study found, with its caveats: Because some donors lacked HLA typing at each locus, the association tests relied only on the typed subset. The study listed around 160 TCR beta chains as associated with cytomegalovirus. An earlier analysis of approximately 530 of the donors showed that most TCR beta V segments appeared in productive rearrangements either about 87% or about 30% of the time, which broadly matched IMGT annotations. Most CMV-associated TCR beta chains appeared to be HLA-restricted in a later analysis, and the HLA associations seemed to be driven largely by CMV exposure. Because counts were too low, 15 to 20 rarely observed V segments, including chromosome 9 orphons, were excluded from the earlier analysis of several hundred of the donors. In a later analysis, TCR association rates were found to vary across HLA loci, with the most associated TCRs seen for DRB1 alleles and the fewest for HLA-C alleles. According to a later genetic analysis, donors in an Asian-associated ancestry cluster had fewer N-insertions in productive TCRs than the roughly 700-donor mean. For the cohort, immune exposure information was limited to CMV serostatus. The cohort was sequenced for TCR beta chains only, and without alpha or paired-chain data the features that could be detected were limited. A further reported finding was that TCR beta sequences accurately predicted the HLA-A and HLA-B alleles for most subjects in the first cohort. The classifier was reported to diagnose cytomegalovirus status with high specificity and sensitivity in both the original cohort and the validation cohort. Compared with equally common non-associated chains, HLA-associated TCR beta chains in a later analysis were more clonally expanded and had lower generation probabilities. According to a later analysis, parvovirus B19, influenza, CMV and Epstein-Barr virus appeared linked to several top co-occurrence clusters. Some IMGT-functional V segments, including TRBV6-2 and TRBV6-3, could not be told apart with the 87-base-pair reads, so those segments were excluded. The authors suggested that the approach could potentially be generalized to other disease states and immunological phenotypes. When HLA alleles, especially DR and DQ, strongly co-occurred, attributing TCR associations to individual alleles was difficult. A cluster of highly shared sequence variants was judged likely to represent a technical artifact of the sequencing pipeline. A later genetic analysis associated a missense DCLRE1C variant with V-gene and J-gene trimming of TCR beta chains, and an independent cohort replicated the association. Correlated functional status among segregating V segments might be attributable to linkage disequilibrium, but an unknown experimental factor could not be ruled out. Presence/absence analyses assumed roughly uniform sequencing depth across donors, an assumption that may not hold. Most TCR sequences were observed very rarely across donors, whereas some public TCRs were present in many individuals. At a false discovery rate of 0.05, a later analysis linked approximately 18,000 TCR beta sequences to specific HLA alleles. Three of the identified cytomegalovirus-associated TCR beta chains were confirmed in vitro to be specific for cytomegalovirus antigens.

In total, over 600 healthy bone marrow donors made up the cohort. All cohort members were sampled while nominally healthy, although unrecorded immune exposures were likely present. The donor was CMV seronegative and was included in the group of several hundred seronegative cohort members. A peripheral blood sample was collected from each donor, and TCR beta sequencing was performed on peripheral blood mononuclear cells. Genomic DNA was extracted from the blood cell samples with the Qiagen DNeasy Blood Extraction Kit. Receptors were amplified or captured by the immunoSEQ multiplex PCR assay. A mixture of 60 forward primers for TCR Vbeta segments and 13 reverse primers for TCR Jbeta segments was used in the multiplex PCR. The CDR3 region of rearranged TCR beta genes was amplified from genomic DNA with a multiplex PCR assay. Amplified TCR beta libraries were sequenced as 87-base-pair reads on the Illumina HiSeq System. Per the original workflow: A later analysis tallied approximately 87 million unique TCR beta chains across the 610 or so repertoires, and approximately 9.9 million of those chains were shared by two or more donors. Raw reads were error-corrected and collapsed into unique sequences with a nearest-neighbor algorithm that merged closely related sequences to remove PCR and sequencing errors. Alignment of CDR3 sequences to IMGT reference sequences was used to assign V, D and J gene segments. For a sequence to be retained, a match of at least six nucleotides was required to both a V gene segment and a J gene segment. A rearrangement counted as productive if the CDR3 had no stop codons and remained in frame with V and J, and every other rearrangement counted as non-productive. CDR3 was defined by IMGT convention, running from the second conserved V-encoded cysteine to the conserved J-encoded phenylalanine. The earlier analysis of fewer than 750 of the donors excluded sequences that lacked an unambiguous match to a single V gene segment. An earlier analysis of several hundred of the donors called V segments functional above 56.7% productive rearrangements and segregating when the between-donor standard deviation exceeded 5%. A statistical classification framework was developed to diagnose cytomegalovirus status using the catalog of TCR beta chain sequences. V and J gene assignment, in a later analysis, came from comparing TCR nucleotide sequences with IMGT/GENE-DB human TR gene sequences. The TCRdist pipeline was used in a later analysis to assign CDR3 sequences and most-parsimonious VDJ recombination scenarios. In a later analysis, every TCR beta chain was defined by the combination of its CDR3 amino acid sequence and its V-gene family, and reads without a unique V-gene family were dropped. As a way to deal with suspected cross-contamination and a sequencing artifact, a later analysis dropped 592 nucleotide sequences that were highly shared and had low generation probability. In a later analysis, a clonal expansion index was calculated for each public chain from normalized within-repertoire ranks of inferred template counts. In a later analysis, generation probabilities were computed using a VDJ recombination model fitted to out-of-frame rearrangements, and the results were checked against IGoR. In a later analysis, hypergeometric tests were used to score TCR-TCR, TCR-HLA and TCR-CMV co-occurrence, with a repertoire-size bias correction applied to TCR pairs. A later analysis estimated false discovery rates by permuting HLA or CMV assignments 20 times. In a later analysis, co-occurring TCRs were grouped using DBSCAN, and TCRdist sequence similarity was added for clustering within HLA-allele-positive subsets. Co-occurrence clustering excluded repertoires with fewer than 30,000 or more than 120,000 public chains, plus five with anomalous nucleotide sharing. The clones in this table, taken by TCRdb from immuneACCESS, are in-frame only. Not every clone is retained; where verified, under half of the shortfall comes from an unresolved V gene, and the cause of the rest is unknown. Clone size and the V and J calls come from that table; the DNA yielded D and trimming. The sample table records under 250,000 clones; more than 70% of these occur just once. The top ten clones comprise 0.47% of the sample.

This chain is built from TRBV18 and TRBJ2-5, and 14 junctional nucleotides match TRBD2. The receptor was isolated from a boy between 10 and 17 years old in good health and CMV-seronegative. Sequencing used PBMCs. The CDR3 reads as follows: CASSRGLAGAQETQYF. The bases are TGTGCCAGCTCACGGGGACTAGCGGGGGCCCAAGAGACCCAGTACTTC.